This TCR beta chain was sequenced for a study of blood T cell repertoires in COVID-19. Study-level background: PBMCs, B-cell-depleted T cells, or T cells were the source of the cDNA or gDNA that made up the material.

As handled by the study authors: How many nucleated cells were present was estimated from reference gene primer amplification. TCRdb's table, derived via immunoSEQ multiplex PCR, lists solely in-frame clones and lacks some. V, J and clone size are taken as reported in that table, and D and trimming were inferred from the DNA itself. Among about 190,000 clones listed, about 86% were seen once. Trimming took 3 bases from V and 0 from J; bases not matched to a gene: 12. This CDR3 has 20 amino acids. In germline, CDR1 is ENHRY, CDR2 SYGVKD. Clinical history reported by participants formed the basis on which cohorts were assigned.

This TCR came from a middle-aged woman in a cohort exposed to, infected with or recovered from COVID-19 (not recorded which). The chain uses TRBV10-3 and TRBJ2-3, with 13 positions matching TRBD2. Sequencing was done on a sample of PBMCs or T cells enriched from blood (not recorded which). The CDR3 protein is CAISERLAGGPKESTDTQYF. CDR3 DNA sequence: TGTGCCATCAGTGAACGACTAGCGGGGGGCCCAAAAGAGAGCACAGATACGCAGTATTTT.